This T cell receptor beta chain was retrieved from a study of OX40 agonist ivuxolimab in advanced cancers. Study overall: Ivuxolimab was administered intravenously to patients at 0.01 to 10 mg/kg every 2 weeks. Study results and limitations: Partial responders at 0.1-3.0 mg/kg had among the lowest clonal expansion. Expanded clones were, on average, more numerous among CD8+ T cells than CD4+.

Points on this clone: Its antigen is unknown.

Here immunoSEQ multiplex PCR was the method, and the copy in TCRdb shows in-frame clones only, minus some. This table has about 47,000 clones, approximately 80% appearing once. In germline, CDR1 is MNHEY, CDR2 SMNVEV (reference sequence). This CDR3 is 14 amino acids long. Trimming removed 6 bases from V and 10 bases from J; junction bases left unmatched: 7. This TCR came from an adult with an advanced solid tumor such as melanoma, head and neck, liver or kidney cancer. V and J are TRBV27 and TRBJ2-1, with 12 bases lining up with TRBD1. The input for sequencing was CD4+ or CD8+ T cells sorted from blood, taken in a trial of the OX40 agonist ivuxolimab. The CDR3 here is CASSPGQGAGEQFF. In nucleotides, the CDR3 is TGTGCCAGCAGCCCGGGACAGGGGGCGGGGGAGCAGTTCTTC.